The clone carrying this T cell receptor (beta chain) was counted once. This may stem from a read error, because a much larger clone lies one nucleotide away. The sample originates from a study of shared clonotypes between healthy human individuals. The CDR3 loop spans 14 amino acids. V trimming: 3 bases; J trimming: 5 bases; junction bases outside the gene matches: 2. Germline loops: CDR1 SSHAT, CDR2 FNYEAQ (reference sequence). Researchers ran the assay at a deep level. TCRdb keeps only in-frame clones here, not all; method: immunoSEQ multiplex PCR. The sample includes about 490,000 clones, roughly 85% of them seen just once.

This sequence was found in a woman aged 40 to 50 in good health. Some clones in this sample may be carry-over from other donors' samples. The V gene is TRBV7-7, the J gene TRBJ2-2; TRBD1 matches 8 bases. Sequenced: PBMCs. This CDR3 is CASSFRDRTGELFF. In DNA form, the CDR3 reads TGTGCCAGCAGCTTCAGGGACAGGACCGGGGAGCTGTTTTTT.